A single sample gave rise to the 5 T cell receptor beta chains below, sequenced in a study of T-cell reconstitution after alpha-beta-depleted transplantation in children. Unique molecular identifiers were incorporated during preparation of the TCRbeta library. TCRdb re-called the PCR reads with MiXCR, one entry per CDR3 protein. The sample records 250,000 or so distinct CDR3 sequences, just under 8.5% being singletons. The sample was PBMCs, mostly from graft donor cells, taken 180 days after TCRalphabeta/CD19-depleted stem cell transplant. The receptors were gathered from a male patient between 10 and 17 years old who had a stem cell transplant for acute lymphoblastic leukemia, so the T cells may come from the graft donor.

V is TRBV29-1 and J is TRBJ1-1; TRBD1 aligns across 7 bases. The CDR3 is 12 amino acids. In germline, CDR1 is SQVTM, CDR2 ANQGSEA. V was pared by 7 bases and J by 6 bases, with 8 bases of the junction left unmatched. The CDR3 nucleotides read TGCAGCGGTGCAGGGACAGTAGCTGAAGCTTTCTTT. Protein product: CSGAGTVAEAFF. Full variable domain (remainder filled in from reference TRBV29-1 and TRBJ1-1): SAVISQKPSRDICQRGTSLTIQCQVDSQVTMMFWYRQQPGQSLTLIATANQGSEATYESGFVIDKFPISRPNLTFSTLTVSNMSPEDSSIYLCSGAGTVAEAFFGQGTRLTVV.

This clonotype was seen repeatedly, ten times or more. This chain connects TRBV20-1 to TRBJ2-7; the match to TRBD2 covers 7 bases. Per the germline V gene, CDR1 is DFQATT and CDR2 is SNEGSKA (reference sequence). V lost 1 base, J lost 2 bases, and 5 bases stayed unmatched. The CDR3 length is 14 residues. CDR3 coding DNA: TGCAGTGCTAGAGTGGCGGGGGAAACCTACGAGCAGTACTTC. Translation: CSARVAGETYEQYF.

Ten or more counts support this clonotype. The V and J genes are TRBV19 and TRBJ2-4; possibly TRBD1 for D (5 bases). The CDR3 length is 14 residues. The germline gives CDR1 LNHDA, CDR2 SQIVND (reference sequence). V was trimmed by 1 base and J by 6 bases, leaving 10 bases between them. CDR3 nucleotide sequence: TGTGCCAGTAGTATAGTAGCTAGGGGAAACATTCAGTACTTC. Translated, it gives CASSIVARGNIQYF.

This clonotype has ten or more counts. V gene TRBV20-1 combines with J gene TRBJ1-2, with D possibly TRBD1 on 6 matching bases. Germline CDR1 and CDR2: DFQATT and SNEGSKA (reference sequence). The length of the CDR3 is 12 residues. V shed 4 bases and J shed 7 bases, with 13 bases lying between them. The CDR3 loop is CSATRLGGGYTF. The CDR3, as DNA: TGCAGTGCTACGCGGTTAGGGGGTGGCTACACCTTC.

This clonotype was counted at least ten times. V usage is TRBV12-3 or TRBV12-4 and J usage is TRBJ2-2, with TRBD2 matching 11 bases. The CDR3 runs to 17 residues. Unmatched junction bases numbered 8, after V lost 5 bases and J lost 3 bases. The CDR3 nucleotides read TGTGCCAGCAGTCCCCGCCGGGGACTAGCGGACACCGGGGAGCTGTTTTTT. Translation gives CASSPRRGLADTGELFF.